The T cell receptor (beta chain) under discussion was sequenced for a study of blood T cell repertoires in COVID-19 (dated by TCRdb to the early 2020s). About the investigation overall: Samples from collaborators originated in the United States, Italy and Spain and spanned both the acute and convalescent phases of COVID-19. A de-identified subject ID, COVID-19 status, age in years and sex were almost always included in the sample metadata. The material from the prospective study consisted of cDNA or gDNA derived from T cells, B-cell-depleted T cells, or PBMCs. Where HLA class I and class II types were available, the types were taken from metadata supplied by the sample provider, not from assay-based typing. Samples were obtained from the ongoing ImmuneRACE study (first 160 participants) and from some 1,200 subjects provided by 6 global collaborators. The dataset comprised deeply sampled blood TCRbeta repertoires from subjects exposed to, actively infected with, or recovered from COVID-19. A freely available public database, intended as a resource for researchers studying the immune response to SARS-CoV-2, is where the repertoires were released. The investigation overall reported the following: The amount of clinical and demographic metadata varied by source and participant and was provided uncurated.

This clone is a singleton in its sample. Its antigen is not yet known. Base quality data are lacking; no much larger clone is found one base away. TCRbeta CDR3 regions were amplified from genomic DNA by means of the immunoSEQ Assay, a bias-controlled multiplex PCR. The source study handled its data this way. The number of nucleated cells in each sample was estimated by amplification of reference gene primers within the assay. Sequence reads were collapsed and filtered to measure the absolute abundance of every unique TCRbeta CDR3 rearrangement. For each sample, productive Simpson clonality was calculated as the square root of Simpson's diversity index across productive rearrangements. TCRdb holds this immuneACCESS table with in-frame rearrangements only. Some clones are missing; in checked studies, unresolved V genes explain under half, and the rest has no known cause. Clonal size and the V and J genes are those of that table, whereas D and trimming came from the DNA. The sample contains approximately 70,000 clones, around 86% of them found a single time. The top ten clones comprise approximately 10% of the sample.

Taken from the germline V gene, the CDR1 and CDR2 loops are MNHEY and SVGEGT. The CDR3, from cysteine to phenylalanine, totals 14 residues. Only the CDR3 DNA is retained, 42 bases long and in frame from the first base. V is trimmed back by 5 bases and J by 3 bases, and the junction contains 3 bases that no gene match accounts for. Each collaborating institution followed its own protocols to collect whole blood in K2EDTA tubes. For TCRbeta analysis, collaborators shipped samples as frozen whole blood, isolated PBMCs, or DNA extracted from either of those sample types. The source material was peripheral blood. The receptor was isolated from a man in his 70s with active or convalescent COVID-19. The chain joins TRBV6-2 or TRBV6-3 to TRBJ1-2, with 10 bases in between that match TRBD1. The CDR3 reads CASSPGTGDYGYTF. The DNA reads TGTGCCAGCAGTCCAGGGACAGGGGACTATGGCTACACCTTC.